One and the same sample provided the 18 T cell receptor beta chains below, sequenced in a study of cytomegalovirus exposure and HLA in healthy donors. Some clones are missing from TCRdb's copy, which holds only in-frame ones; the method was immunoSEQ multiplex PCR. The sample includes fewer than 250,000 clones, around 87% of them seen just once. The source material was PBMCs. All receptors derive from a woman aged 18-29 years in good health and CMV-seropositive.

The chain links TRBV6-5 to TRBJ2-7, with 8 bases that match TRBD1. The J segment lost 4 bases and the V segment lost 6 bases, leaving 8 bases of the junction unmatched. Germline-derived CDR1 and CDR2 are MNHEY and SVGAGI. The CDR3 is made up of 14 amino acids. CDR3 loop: CASSPRTGWYEQYF. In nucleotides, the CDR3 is TGTGCCAGCAGCCCTAGGACAGGGTGGTACGAGCAGTACTTC.

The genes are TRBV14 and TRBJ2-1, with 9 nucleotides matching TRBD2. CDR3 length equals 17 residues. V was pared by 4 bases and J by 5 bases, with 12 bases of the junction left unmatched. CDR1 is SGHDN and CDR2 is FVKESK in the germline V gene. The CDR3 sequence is CASSRPYSGSKNNEQFF. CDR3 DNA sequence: TGTGCCAGCAGCCGTCCTTATAGCGGGAGTAAAAACAATGAGCAGTTCTTC.

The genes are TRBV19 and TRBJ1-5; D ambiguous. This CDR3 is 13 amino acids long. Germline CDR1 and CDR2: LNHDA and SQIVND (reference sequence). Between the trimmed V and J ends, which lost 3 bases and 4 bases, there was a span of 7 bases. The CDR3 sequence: CASSININQPQHF. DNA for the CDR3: TGTGCCAGTAGTATTAACATTAATCAGCCCCAGCATTTT.

CDR3 region: CASSLRAQYYEQYF. CDR3 bases: TGTGCCAGCAGTTTGAGGGCACAGTACTACGAGCAGTACTTC. The V gene is TRBV27, the J gene TRBJ2-7; maybe TRBD2 (5 bases). V was trimmed by 3 bases and J by 3 bases, leaving 12 bases between them. CDR1 MNHEY and CDR2 SMNVEV come from the germline V gene (reference sequence). The CDR3 runs to 14 residues.

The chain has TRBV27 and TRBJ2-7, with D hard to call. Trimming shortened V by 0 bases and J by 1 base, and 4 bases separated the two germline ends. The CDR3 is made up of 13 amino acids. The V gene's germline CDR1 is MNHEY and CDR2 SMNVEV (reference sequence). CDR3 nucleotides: TGTGCCAGCAGTTTATCCCCTTCCTACGAGCAGTACTTC. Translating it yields CASSLSPSYEQYF.

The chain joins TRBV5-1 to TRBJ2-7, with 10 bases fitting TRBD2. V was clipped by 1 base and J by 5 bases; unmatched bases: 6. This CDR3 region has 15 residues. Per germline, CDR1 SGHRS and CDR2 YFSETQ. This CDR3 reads CASSLTLAGPNEQYF. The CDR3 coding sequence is TGCGCCAGCAGCTTGACACTAGCGGGGCCCAACGAGCAGTACTTC.

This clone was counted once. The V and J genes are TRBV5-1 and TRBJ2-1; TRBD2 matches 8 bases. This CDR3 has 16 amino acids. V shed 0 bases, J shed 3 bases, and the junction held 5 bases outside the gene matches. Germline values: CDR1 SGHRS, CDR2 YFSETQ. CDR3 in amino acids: CASSLGLASDYNEQFF. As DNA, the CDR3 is TGCGCCAGCAGCTTGGGACTAGCGTCAGACTACAATGAGCAGTTCTTC.

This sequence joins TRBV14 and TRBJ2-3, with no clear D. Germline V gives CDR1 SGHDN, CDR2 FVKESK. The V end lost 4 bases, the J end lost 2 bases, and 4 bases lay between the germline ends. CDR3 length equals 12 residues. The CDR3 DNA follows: TGTGCCAGCAGCCTTTACACAGATACGCAGTATTTT. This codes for CASSLYTDTQYF.

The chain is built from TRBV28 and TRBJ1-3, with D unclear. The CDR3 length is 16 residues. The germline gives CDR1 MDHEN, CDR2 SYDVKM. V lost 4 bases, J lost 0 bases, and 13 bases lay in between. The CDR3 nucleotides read TGTGCCAGCAGTTATGGGAGACCGTTCTCTGGAAACACCATATATTTT. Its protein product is CASSYGRPFSGNTIYF. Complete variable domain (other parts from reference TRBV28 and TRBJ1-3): DVKVTQSSRYLVKRTGEKVFLECVQDMDHENMFWYRQDPGLGLRLIYFSYDVKMKEKGDIPEGYSVSREKKERFSLILESASTNQTSMYLCASSYGRPFSGNTIYFGEGSWLTVV.

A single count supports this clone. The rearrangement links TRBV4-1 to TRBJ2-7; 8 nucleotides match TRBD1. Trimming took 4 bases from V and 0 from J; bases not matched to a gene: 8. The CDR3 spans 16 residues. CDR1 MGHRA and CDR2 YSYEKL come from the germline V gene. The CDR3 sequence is CASSLSGTGDSYEQYF. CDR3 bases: TGCGCCAGCAGCCTGTCCGGGACAGGAGACTCCTACGAGCAGTACTTC.

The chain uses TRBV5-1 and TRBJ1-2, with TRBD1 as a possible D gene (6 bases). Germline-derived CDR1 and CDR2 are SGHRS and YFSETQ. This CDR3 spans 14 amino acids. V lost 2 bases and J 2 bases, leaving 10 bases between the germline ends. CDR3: CASSLTDSNYGYTF. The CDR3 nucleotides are TGCGCCAGCAGCTTAACGGACAGCAACTATGGCTACACCTTC.

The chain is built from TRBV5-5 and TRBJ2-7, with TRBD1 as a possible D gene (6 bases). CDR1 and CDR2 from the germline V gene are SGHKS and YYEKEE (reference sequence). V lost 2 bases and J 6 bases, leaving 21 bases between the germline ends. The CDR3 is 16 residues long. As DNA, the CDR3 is TGTGCCAGCAGCTTTCACCAGGGGTGGGGTTCTGTCGAGCAGTACTTC. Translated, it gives CASSFHQGWGSVEQYF.

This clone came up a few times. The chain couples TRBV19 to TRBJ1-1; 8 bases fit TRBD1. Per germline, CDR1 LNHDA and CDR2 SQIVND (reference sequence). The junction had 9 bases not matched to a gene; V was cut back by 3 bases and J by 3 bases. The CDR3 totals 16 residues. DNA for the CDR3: TGTGCCAGTAGTATGCGGCAGGGGGCGCGGGACACTGAAGCTTTCTTT. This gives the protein CASSMRQGARDTEAFF.

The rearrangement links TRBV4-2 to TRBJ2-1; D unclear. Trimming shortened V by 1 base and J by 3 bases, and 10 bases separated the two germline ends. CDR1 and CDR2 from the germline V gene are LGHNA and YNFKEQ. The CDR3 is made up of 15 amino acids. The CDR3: CASSQGPQVYNEQFF. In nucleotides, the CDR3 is TGTGCCAGCAGCCAAGGCCCCCAGGTCTACAATGAGCAGTTCTTC.

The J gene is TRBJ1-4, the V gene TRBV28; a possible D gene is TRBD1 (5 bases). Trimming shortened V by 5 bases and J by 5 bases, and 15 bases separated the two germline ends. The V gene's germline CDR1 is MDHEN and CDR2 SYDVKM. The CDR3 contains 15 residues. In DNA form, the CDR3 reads TGTGCCAGCAGTATAGACCGGGGGTCGAATGAAAAACTGTTTTTT. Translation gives CASSIDRGSNEKLFF. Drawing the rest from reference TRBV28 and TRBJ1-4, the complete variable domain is DVKVTQSSRYLVKRTGEKVFLECVQDMDHENMFWYRQDPGLGLRLIYFSYDVKMKEKGDIPEGYSVSREKKERFSLILESASTNQTSMYLCASSIDRGSNEKLFFGSGTQLSVL.

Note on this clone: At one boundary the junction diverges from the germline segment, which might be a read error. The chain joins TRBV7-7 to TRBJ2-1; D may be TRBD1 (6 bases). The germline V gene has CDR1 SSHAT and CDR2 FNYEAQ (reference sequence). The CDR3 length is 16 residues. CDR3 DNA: TGTGCTAGCAGCCCGGGCCGGGCAGGGGTGAACAATGAGCAGTTCTTC. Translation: CASSPGRAGVNNEQFF.

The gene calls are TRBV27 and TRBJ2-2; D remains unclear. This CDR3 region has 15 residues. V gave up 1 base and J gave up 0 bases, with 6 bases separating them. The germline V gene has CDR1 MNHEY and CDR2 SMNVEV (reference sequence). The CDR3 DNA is TGTGCCAGCAGTTTATTCCTCGCGAACACCGGGGAGCTGTTTTTT. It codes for CASSLFLANTGELFF.

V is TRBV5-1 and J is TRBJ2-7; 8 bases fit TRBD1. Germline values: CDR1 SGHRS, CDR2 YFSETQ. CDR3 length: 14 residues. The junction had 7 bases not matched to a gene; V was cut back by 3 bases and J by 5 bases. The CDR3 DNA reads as TGCGCCAGCAGCTGGGGGACAGGCACGGACGAGCAGTACTTC. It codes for CASSWGTGTDEQYF.